This record looks at one TCR beta chain sequence and its context. Using a J-beta primer mix together with a sample-barcoded 5' primer, a second PCR was run for about 6 to 12 cycles. TCRdb processed the 5' RACE reads anew with MiXCR; each CDR3 protein has one entry. This repertoire shows more than 1 million distinct CDR3 sequences, around 43% found once; its top ten account for under 20%. Trimming removed 8 bases from V and 10 bases from J, with 20 bases in between. This CDR3 spans 13 amino acids. Looked up from germline, CDR1 is MDHEN and CDR2 is SYDVKM. This sample was taken from a study of blood T cells in healthy people across ages. Study information: In model experiments, template switching was able to capture about one barcoded beta molecule for every two T cells that were present.

The sequenced sample was blood. The receptor was isolated from a woman aged 55-75 years in good health. V gene TRBV28 combines with J gene TRBJ1-2, with TRBD1 as a possible D gene (5 bases). Here the CDR3 DNA reads TGTGCCAGCTCTCGGGACGGACTCTCTGACTACACCTTC. Protein: CASSRDGLSDYTF.